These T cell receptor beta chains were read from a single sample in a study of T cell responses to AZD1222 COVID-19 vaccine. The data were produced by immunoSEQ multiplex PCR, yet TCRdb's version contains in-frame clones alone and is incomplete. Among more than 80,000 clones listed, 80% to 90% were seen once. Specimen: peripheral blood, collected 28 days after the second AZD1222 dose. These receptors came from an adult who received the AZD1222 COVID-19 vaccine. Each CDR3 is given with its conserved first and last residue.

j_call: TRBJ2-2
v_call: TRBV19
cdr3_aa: CASRRTLLRDTGELFF

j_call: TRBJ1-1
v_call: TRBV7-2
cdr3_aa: CASSLAAKNTEAFF

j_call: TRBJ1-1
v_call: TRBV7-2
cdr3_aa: CASSLVGVNTEAFF

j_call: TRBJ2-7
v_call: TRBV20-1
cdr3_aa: CSAPTGREQYF

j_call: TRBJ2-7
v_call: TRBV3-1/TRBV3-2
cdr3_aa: CASSLSPYEQYF

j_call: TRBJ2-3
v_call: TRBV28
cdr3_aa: CASSFSAGGTPDTQYF

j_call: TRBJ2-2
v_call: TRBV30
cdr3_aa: CAWRFGGANTGELFF

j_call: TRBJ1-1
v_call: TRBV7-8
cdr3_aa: CASSSPGSGEWKKAFF

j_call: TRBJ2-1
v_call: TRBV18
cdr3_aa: CASSRDRANEQFF

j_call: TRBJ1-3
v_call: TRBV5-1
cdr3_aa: CASSLEGATGNTIYF

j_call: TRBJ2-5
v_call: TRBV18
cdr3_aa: CASSQGASQETQYF

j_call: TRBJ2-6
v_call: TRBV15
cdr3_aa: CATSDRGYSGANVLTF

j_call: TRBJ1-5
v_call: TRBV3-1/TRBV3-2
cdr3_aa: CASSPGTVSNQPQHF

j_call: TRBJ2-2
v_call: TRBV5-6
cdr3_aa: CASSLAPTGAGELFF

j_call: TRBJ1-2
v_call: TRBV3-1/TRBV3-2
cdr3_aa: CASSPGIANYGYTF

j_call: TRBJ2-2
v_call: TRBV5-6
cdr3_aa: CASSNPDRGTGELFF

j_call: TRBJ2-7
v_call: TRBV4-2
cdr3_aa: CASSQEWTSGRVEQYF

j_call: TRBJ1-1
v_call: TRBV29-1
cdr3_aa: CSVAGGLNTEAFF

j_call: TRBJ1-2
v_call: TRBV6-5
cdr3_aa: CASSYEGGGGYTF

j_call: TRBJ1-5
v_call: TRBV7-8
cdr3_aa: CASSIGALSNQPQHF

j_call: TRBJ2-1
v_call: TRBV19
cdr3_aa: CASSSPGTGHNEQFF

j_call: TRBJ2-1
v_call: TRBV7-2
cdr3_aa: CASSLESELLAYNEQFF

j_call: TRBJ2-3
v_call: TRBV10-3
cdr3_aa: CATTGSTDTQYF

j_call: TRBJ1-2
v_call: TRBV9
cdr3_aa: CASSPPGASYYGYTF

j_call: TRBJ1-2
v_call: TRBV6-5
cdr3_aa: CATPRTGSANYGYTF